Presented here are 13 T cell receptor beta chains from one specimen sequenced in a study of identical twins. TCRdb reanalysed the 5' RACE reads using MiXCR and keeps one entry per CDR3 protein. This sample has about 520,000 distinct CDR3 sequences, with 20% to 25% found just once. These sequences were also reported in another study, on T cells expressing NK-cell markers.

Sequencing input: CD4+ T cells sorted from blood. The receptors derive from a young woman in good health.

Details on this clonotype: A junction boundary mismatches the germline segment, possibly from a read error. V and J are TRBV7-7 and TRBJ2-1; TRBD2 agrees at 8 bases. Germline V gives CDR1 SSHAT, CDR2 FNYEAQ (reference sequence). This CDR3 is 15 amino acids long. This chain's CDR3 is CASSPVAGSTNEQFF. Written as DNA, the CDR3 is TGTGCTAGCAGCCCGGTAGCGGGGTCCACGAATGAGCAGTTCTTC. Full variable domain (remainder filled in from reference TRBV7-7 and TRBJ2-1): GAGVSQSPRYKVTKRGQDVTLRCDPISSHATLYWYQQALGQGPEFLTYFNYEAQPDKSGLPSDRFSAERPEGSISTLTIQRTEQRDSAMYRCASSPVAGSTNEQFFGPGTRLTVL.

The chain is built from TRBV2 and TRBJ1-4; 9 nucleotides align to TRBD1. There are 14 residues in the CDR3. The trim removed 5 bases at V and 8 bases at J, leaving 6 bases unmatched. Germline-derived CDR1 and CDR2 are SNHLY and FYNNEI. The CDR3 region is CASSTGTGNEKLFF. The CDR3, as DNA: TGTGCCAGCAGTACCGGGACAGGGAACGAAAAACTGTTTTTT.

The sample holds a few counts of this clonotype. CDR3 DNA: TGCAGTGCTACGGGACAGGGGTACGCGAACACTGAAGCTTTCTTT. This gives the protein CSATGQGYANTEAFF. The chain uses TRBV20-1 and TRBJ1-1; TRBD1 aligns across 10 bases. CDR1 and CDR2 (germline): DFQATT, SNEGSKA (reference sequence). The CDR3 is 15 amino acids. Losses at the gene ends were 4 bases for V and 1 base for J; bases not matched to a gene: 6.

V and J are TRBV20-1 and TRBJ2-1, with 9 bases that match TRBD2. The CDR3 runs 17 residues. CDR1 is DFQATT and CDR2 is SNEGSKA in the germline V gene (reference sequence). The J segment lost 8 bases and the V segment lost 5 bases, leaving 19 bases of the junction unmatched. In DNA, the CDR3 is TGCAGTGCTGGGCGAGCCTCGCGGGGGGGTCTTTCCCATGAGCAGTTCTTC. It yields the protein CSAGRASRGGLSHEQFF.

This clonotype was observed many times. The chain combines TRBV12-3 or TRBV12-4 with TRBJ2-1; D ambiguous. This CDR3 comprises 11 residues. Trimming left V 7 bases short and J 6 bases short, with 7 bases between. The DNA of the CDR3 is TGTGCCAGCAAGTACTTCAATGAGCAGTTCTTC. It specifies CASKYFNEQFF.

The rearrangement links TRBV3-1 to TRBJ2-7; D might be TRBD2 (5 bases). The CDR3 runs 15 residues. Trimming left V 4 bases short and J 3 bases short, with 16 bases between. Germline values: CDR1 LGHDT, CDR2 YNNKEL (reference sequence). The CDR3 loop reads CASSLNGGPNYEQYF. The CDR3 DNA reads TGTGCCAGCAGCCTAAACGGCGGGCCTAACTACGAGCAGTACTTC.

This clonotype has more than one count but fewer than ten. This chain links TRBV15 with TRBJ2-6; no clear D. The CDR3 runs 15 residues. Looked up from germline, CDR1 is LNHNV and CDR2 is YYDKDF (reference sequence). V lost 7 bases, J lost 0 bases, and 10 bases lay in between. The CDR3 sequence is CATNHLGSGANVLTF. CDR3 coding DNA: TGTGCCACCAACCACTTAGGCTCTGGGGCCAACGTCCTGACTTTC.

This clonotype was counted between two and nine times. J is TRBJ1-1 and V is TRBV25-1, with D unresolved. V lost 3 bases to trimming and J lost 0 bases, with 14 bases between them. From germline, CDR1 is MGHDK and CDR2 SYGVNS. CDR3 length equals 16 residues. CDR3 DNA: TGTGCCAGCAGTGATTACGGCGCTTCTCTGAACACTGAAGCTTTCTTT. Translating gives CASSDYGASLNTEAFF. The full variable domain, rest sourced from reference TRBV25-1 and TRBJ1-1, is EADIYQTPRYLVIGTGKKITLECSQTMGHDKMYWYQQDPGMELHLIHYSYGVNSTEKGDLSSESTVSRIRTEHFPLTLESARPSHTSQYLCASSDYGASLNTEAFFGQGTRLTVV.

This chain links TRBV6-1 with TRBJ2-3; possibly TRBD1 for D (6 bases). The ends were cut back, 2 bases at V and 5 bases at J, with 14 bases in the middle. Germline loops: CDR1 MNHNS, CDR2 SASEGT. This CDR3 is 15 amino acids long. CDR3 loop: CASSELGARVDTQYF. Written as DNA, the CDR3 is TGTGCCAGCAGTGAACTGGGGGCGAGGGTAGATACGCAGTATTTT.

There are a few counts of this clonotype. The rearrangement links TRBV6-5 to TRBJ2-7, with D possibly TRBD2 on 6 matching bases. Per germline, CDR1 MNHEY and CDR2 SVGAGI. V lost 4 bases to trimming and J lost 2 bases, with 18 bases between them. CDR3 length: 16 amino acids. CDR3 sequence (DNA): TGTGCCAGCAGTTCCTCGCCGGGACTCTATACCTACGAGCAGTACTTC. Translated, it gives CASSSSPGLYTYEQYF.

This clonotype was seen a few times. The V call is TRBV29-1, the J call TRBJ2-3; possibly TRBD1 for D (6 bases). Germline V gene sequence: CDR1 SQVTM, CDR2 ANQGSEA. Trimming removed 7 bases from V and 5 bases from J, with 16 bases in between. There are 13 residues in the CDR3. In DNA form, the CDR3 reads TGCAGCGCCGGGGCAGGGGAGCGAGATACGCAGTATTTT. This codes for CSAGAGERDTQYF.

The sample holds one count of this clonotype. The junction departs from the called germline gene at one end, perhaps through a read error. The chain couples TRBV12-3 or TRBV12-4 to TRBJ2-7; D could derive from TRBD1 or TRBD2 (5 bases each). The CDR3 has 13 amino acids. In nucleotides, the CDR3 is TGTGCCAGCAGTTTAGCGGGACCTTACGAGCAGCACTTC. Its translation: CASSLAGPYEQHF.

This clonotype was observed a few times. The V call is TRBV5-1, the J call TRBJ2-7; possibly TRBD2 for D (6 bases). The germline V and J ends were trimmed by 2 bases and 3 bases, with 15 bases remaining between them. The CDR3 loop spans 15 amino acids. The germline V gene has CDR1 SGHRS and CDR2 YFSETQ. CDR3 residues: CASSLTGTGDYEQYF. In DNA form, the CDR3 reads TGCGCCAGCAGCTTAACCGGGACGGGGGACTACGAGCAGTACTTC.